These 14 T cell receptor beta chains were sequenced from one sample in a study of graft-versus-host responses after intestinal transplantation (dated by TCRdb to the early 2020s). The time point label of this sample denotes: cells obtained before transplantation from donor or recipient. Mixed lymphocyte reactions plated around 200,000 CFSE-labeled pre-transplant responders with around 200,000 irradiated violet-dye-labeled stimulators and were cultured for approximately six days. Preparation of the library involved the immunoSEQ multiplex PCR assay. TCRdb carries this immuneACCESS record with in-frame sequences only. Its versions omit some clonotypes, under half of them owing to an unresolved V gene in the studies checked, with the rest unexplained. Across this sample there are 15,000 to 20,000 clones, with approximately 38% seen only once. The ten largest account for over 3% of the sample. The sample was alloreactive CD8+ T cells from a mixed lymphocyte reaction culture, taken before intestinal transplant. The cell subset or site tag for this specimen amounts to: CFSE-low proliferating T cells sorted from approximately six-day pre-transplant mixed lymphocyte reaction (GvH or HvG direction). The receptor set was obtained from a human patient who received an intestinal transplant.

The rearrangement uses TRBV7-3 and TRBJ2-7; D tentatively fits TRBD1 or TRBD2 (5 bases each). The CDR3 spans 13 residues. Germline CDR1 is SGHTA and CDR2 is FQGTGA. Trimming cost V 4 bases and J 7 bases, with 14 bases left between them. The CDR3 DNA is TGTGCCAGCAGCTCCCCCGGGGCGGGTGAGCAGTACTTC. Amino acids: CASSSPGAGEQYF.

The rearrangement joins TRBV28 to TRBJ1-1; D perhaps matches TRBD1 (6 bases). Trimming cost V 5 bases and J 3 bases, with 10 bases left between them. This CDR3 has 13 amino acids. Germline V lookup: CDR1 MDHEN, CDR2 SYDVKM. CDR3 in DNA: TGTGCCAGCAGTCCCAGGGGATACACTGAAGCTTTCTTT. This codes for CASSPRGYTEAFF.

The chain employs TRBV7-6 and TRBJ2-1; D possibly corresponds to TRBD1 (6 bases). V was shortened by 6 bases and J by 4 bases, with 10 bases between the two germline ends. Germline-derived CDR1 and CDR2 are SGHVS and FNYEAQ. This CDR3 is 13 amino acids long. The CDR3: CASSQGGYNEQFF. Here the CDR3 DNA reads TGTGCCAGCAGTCAAGGGGGATACAATGAGCAGTTCTTC.

Relative to its sample, this clone is medium-sized. The V and J genes are TRBV28 and TRBJ1-5, with D maybe TRBD1 (5 bases). Deletions cut 1 base from V and 4 bases from J, with 14 bases between. Germline CDR1 is MDHEN and CDR2 is SYDVKM. The CDR3 loop spans 16 amino acids. The CDR3 here is CASSLLVGALNQPQHF. The CDR3 nucleotides are TGTGCCAGCAGTTTATTGGTCGGGGCCCTGAATCAGCCCCAGCATTTT.

The chain has TRBV6-5 and TRBJ2-7; D is undetermined. Trimming stripped 6 bases from V and 7 bases from J, with 10 bases between. This CDR3 spans 11 amino acids. The germline V gene encodes CDR1 MNHEY and CDR2 SVGAGI. The CDR3 protein is CASSPSQEQYF. For the CDR3, the DNA is TGTGCCAGCAGCCCCTCTCAGGAGCAGTACTTC.

This clone has a single count. One end of the junction varies from germline; a read error may be responsible. The V call is TRBV4-1, the J call TRBJ2-7; D might be TRBD2 (5 bases). The CDR3 sequence is 16 residues long. Germline lookup yields CDR1 MGHRA and CDR2 YSYEKL. This chain's CDR3 is CASSQAPGVVSYEQYF. As DNA, the CDR3 is TGTGCCAGCAGCCAAGCTCCCGGGGTGGTTTCCTACGAGCAGTACTTC.

The chain is built from TRBV28 and TRBJ2-7, with D possibly TRBD2 on 5 matching bases. Germline V lookup: CDR1 MDHEN, CDR2 SYDVKM. The CDR3 length is 15 residues. The ends were cut back, 1 base at V and 6 bases at J, with 16 bases in the middle. The chain's CDR3 is CASSLSRAGFTEQYF. In nucleotides, the CDR3 is TGTGCCAGCAGTTTATCGCGGGCTGGGTTCACCGAGCAGTACTTC.

The table lists this clone with a few counts. Its ends do not fully match the called genes, so a read error is possible. Other DNA sequences of this sample code for an identical CDR3. This rearrangement joins TRBV4-1 to TRBJ2-1, with D possibly TRBD1 on 6 matching bases. Germline V gives CDR1 MGHRA, CDR2 YSYEKL. CDR3 length: 16 amino acids. For the CDR3, the DNA is TGTGCCAGCAGCCAAGAGAGGGGGACCCCTAACAATGAGCAGTTCTTC. This encodes CASSQERGTPNNEQFF.

Points on this clone: The junction and the germline gene differ at one end; a read error may be behind it. The V call is TRBV5-1, the J call TRBJ1-2; the D is unclear. The CDR3 covers 15 residues. CDR1 is SGHRS and CDR2 is YFSETQ in the germline V gene. The CDR3 coding sequence is TGCGCCAGCAGATATCACGGGGATTCGTTCTATAGCTACACCTTC. Translation gives CASRYHGDSFYSYTF.

The chain uses TRBV5-6 and TRBJ2-6; D uncertain. V lost 4 bases, J lost 0 bases, and 11 bases lay in between. The CDR3 is 16 residues long. The V gene's germline CDR1 is SGHDT and CDR2 YYEEEE. This CDR3 reads CASSPDARSGANVLTF. Here the CDR3 DNA reads TGTGCCAGCAGCCCGGACGCCCGCTCTGGGGCCAACGTCCTGACTTTC.

The chain links TRBV29-1 to TRBJ2-1; D gene unclear. The CDR3 length is 13 residues. Deletions cut 3 bases from V and 0 bases from J, with 6 bases between. Germline CDR1 reads SQVTM; CDR2 reads ANQGSEA. The CDR3 sequence is CSVEESSYNEQFF. In DNA, the CDR3 is TGCAGCGTTGAGGAGTCCTCCTACAATGAGCAGTTCTTC.

This clone was picked up one time. This chain's CDR3 is CASSLLGTSGDYEQYF. The CDR3 nucleotides read TGCGCCAGCAGCTTACTGGGGACTAGCGGAGACTACGAGCAGTACTTC. The J gene is TRBJ2-7, the V gene TRBV5-1; TRBD2 matches 11 bases. Germline trimming cut 2 bases from V and 3 bases from J; bases unmatched to any gene: 7. This CDR3 contains 16 residues. Per germline, CDR1 SGHRS and CDR2 YFSETQ.

This clone was picked up a small number of times. This sequence joins TRBV19 and TRBJ2-1; 11 nucleotides match TRBD2. V dropped 3 bases and J dropped 7; count of bases not matched to a gene: 8. The germline gives CDR1 LNHDA, CDR2 SQIVND (reference sequence). This CDR3 has 16 residues. The CDR3, as DNA: TGTGCCAGTAGTATTTTGCTAGCGGGAGGTCCAAATGAGCAGTTCTTC. Translation: CASSILLAGGPNEQFF.

About this clone: The junction differs from germline at one of its ends, possibly a read error. The chain uses TRBV7-8 and TRBJ2-7; tentatively, D is TRBD1 or TRBD2 (6 bases each). Germline values: CDR1 SGHVS, CDR2 FQNEAQ. This CDR3 region has 16 residues. The CDR3 coding sequence is TGTGCCGGCAGCTTCGTAAGGGGGGAGAGGTCCTACGAGCAGTACTTC. This encodes CAGSFVRGERSYEQYF.